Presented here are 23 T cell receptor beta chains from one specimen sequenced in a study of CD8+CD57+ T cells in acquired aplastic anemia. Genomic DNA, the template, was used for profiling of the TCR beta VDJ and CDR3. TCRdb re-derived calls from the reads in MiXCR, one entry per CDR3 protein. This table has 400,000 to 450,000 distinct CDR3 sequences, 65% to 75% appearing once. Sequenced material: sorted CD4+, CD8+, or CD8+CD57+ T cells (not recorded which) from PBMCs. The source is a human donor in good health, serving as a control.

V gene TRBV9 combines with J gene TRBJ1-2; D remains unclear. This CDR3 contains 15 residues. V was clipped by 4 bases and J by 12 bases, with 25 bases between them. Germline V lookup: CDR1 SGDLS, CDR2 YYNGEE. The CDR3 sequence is CASSQTTSATYTHTF. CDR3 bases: TGTGCCAGCAGCCAAACGACTAGCGCCACCTATACGCACACCTTC.

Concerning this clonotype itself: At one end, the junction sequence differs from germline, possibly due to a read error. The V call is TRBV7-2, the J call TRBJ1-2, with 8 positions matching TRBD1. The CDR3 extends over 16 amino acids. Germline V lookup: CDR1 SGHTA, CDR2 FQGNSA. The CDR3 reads CATSHQSGTGASGYTF. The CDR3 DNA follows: TGTGCCACCAGCCACCAATCCGGGACAGGAGCTTCTGGCTACACCTTC. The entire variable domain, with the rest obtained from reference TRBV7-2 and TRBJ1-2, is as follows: GAGVSQSPSNKVTEKGKDVELRCDPISGHTALYWYRQSLGQGLEFLIYFQGNSAPDKSGLPSDRFSAERTGGSVSTLTIQRTQQEDSAVYLCATSHQSGTGASGYTFGSGTRLTVV.

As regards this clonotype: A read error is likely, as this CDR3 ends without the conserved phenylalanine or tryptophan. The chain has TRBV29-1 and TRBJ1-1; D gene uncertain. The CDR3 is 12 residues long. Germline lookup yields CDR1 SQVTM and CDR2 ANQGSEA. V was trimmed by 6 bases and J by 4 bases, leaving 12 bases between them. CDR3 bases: TGCAGCGTCGTCACGCCAGGCACTGAAGCTTTCCTC. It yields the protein CSVVTPGTEAFL.

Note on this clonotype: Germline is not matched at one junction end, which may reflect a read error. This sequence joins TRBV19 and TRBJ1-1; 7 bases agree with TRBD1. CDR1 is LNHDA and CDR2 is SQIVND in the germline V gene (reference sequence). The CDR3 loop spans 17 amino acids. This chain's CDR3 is CASSIERRGPGQTIAIF. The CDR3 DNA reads TGTGCCAGTAGTATAGAAAGGAGGGGGCCAGGGCAGACTATAGCTATCTTT.

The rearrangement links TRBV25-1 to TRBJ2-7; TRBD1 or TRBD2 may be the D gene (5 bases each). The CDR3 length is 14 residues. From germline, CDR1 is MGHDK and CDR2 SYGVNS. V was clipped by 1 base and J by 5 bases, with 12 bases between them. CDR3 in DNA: TGTGCCAGCAGTGAATCCGGGGCGGAGGACGAGCAGTACTTC. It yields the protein CASSESGAEDEQYF.

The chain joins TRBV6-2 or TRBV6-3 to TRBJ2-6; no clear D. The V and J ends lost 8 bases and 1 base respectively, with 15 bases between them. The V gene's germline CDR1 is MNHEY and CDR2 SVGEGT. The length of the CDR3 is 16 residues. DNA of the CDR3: TGTGCCAGCCTATACAGTTCATCGTCTGGGGCCAACGTCCTGACTTTC. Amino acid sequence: CASLYSSSSGANVLTF.

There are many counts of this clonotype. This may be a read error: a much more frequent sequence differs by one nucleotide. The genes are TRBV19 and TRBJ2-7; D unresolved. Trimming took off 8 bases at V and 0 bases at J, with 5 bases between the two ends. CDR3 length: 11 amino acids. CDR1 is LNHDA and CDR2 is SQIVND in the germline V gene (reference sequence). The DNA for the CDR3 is TGTGCCAGTGCTGACTCCTACGAGCAGTACTTC. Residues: CASADSYEQYF.

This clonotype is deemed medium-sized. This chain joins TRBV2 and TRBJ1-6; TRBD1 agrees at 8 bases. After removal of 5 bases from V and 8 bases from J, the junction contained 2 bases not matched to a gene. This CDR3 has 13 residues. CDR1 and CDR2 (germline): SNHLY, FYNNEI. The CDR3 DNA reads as TGTGCCAGCAGTTCGGACAGGGATTCACCCCTCCACTTT. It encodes CASSSDRDSPLHF.

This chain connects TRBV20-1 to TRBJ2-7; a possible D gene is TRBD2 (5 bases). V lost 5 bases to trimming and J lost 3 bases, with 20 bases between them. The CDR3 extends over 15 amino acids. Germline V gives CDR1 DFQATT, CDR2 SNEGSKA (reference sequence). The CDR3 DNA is TGCAGTGCTCCTCGGACGGGTGGAGAGGGCTACGAGCAGTACTTC. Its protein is CSAPRTGGEGYEQYF.

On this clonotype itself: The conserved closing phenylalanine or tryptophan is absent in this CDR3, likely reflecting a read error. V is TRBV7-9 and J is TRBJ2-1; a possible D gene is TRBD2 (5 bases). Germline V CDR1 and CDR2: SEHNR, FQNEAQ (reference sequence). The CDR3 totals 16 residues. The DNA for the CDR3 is TGCGCCAGCAGCCCGACTACGATTAGCTCCTACAATGAGCAGTTCTCC. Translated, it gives CASSPTTISSYNEQFS.

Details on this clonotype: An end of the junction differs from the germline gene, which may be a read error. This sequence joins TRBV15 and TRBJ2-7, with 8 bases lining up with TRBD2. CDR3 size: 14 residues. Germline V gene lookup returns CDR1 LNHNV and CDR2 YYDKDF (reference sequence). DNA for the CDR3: TGTGCCAGCAGCAGGGACGGGGGGGCCCACGAGCAGTACTTC. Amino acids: CASSRDGGAHEQYF.

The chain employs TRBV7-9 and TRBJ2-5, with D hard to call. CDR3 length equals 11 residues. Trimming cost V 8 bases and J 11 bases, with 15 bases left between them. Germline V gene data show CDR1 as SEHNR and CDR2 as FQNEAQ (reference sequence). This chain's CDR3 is CASSLLERQYF. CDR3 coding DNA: TGTGCCAGCTCACTTCTAGAGAGGCAGTACTTC.

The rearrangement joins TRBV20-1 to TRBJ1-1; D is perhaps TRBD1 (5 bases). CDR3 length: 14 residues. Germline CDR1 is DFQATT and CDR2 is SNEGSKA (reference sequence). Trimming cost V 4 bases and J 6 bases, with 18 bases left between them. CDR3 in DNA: TGCAGTGCTACTCCAGGGCGTGGTTCCTCTGAAGCTTTCTTT. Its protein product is CSATPGRGSSEAFF.

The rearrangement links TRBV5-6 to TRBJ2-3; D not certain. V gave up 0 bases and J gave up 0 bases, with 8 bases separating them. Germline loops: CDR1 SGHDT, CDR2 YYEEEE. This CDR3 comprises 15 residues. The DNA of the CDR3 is TGTGCCAGCAGCTTGGGGATGGCTAGCACAGATACGCAGTATTTT. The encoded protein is CASSLGMASTDTQYF.

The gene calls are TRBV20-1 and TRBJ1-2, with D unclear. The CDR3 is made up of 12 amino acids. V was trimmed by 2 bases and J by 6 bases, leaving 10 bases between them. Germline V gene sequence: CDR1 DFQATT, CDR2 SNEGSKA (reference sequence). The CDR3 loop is CSARWGGHGYTF. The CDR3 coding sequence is TGCAGTGCTAGATGGGGAGGGCATGGCTACACCTTC.

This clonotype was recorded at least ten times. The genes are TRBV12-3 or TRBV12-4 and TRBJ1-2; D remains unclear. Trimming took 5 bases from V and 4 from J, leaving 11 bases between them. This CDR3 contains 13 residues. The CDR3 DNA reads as TGTGCCAGCAGTGACCAGGCGGCCTATGGCTACACCTTC. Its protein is CASSDQAAYGYTF.

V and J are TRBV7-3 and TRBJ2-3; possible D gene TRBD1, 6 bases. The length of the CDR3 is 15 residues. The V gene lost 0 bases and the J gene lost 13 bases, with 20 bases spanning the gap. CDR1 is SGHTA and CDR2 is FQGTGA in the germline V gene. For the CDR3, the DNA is TGTGCCAGCAGCTTAACGGGGGCGATGAAGGATTCGGAGTATTTT. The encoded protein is CASSLTGAMKDSEYF.

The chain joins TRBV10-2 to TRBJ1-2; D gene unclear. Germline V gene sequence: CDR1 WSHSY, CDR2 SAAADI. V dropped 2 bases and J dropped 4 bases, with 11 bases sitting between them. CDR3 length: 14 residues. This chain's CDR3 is CASSEAPEVYGYTF. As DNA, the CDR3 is TGCGCCAGCAGTGAGGCCCCCGAAGTCTATGGCTACACCTTC.

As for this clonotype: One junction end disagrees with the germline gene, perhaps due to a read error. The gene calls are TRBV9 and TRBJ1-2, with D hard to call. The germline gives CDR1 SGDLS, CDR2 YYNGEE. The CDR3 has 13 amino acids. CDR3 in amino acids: CATSGGAVYGNTF. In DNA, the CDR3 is TGTGCCACCAGCGGTGGCGCGGTGTATGGCAACACGTTC.

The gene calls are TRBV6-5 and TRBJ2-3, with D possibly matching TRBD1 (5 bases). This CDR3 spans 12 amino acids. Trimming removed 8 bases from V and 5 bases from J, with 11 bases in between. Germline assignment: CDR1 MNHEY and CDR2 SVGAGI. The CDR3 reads CASGAVEDTQYF. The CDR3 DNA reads TGTGCCAGCGGGGCGGTCGAAGATACGCAGTATTTT.

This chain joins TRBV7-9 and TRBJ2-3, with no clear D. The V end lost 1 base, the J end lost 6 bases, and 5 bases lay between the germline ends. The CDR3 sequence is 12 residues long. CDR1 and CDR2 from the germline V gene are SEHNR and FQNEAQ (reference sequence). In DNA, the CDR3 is TGTGCCAGCAGCTTAGATCAGGATACGCAGTATTTT. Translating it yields CASSLDQDTQYF. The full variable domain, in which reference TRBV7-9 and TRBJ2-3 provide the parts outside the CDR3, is DTGVSQNPRHKITKRGQNVTFRCDPISEHNRLYWYRQTLGQGPEFLTYFQNEAQLEKSRLLSDRFSAERPKGSFSTLEIQRTEQGDSAMYLCASSLDQDTQYFGPGTRLTVL.

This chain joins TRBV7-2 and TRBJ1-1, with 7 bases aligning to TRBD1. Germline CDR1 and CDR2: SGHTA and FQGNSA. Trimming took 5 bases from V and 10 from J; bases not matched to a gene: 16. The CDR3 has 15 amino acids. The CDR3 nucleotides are TGTGCCAGCAGCCTATACGAACCAGGGGGGTTGGGAGCTTTCTTT. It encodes CASSLYEPGGLGAFF.

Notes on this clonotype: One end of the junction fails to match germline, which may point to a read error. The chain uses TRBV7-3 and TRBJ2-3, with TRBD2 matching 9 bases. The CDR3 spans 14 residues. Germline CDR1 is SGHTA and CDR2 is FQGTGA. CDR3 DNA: TGTGCTAGCAGGGTGGCGGGGGGGCCCGATACGCAGTATTTT. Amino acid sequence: CASRVAGGPDTQYF.